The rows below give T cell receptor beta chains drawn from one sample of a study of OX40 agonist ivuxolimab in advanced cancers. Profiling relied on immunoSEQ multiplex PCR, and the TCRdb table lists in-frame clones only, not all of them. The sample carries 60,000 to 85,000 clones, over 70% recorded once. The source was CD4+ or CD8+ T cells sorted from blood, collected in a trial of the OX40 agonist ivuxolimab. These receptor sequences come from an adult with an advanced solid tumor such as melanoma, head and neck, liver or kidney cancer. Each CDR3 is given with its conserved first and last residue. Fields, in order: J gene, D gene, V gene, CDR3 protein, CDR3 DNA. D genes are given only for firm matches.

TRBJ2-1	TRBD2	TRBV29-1	CSVVRTSGSKEQFF	TGCAGCGTTGTCAGGACTAGCGGGAGCAAAGAGCAGTTCTTC
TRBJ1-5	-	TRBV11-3	CASSPQYNQPQHF	TGTGCCAGCAGCCCCCAGTACAATCAGCCCCAGCATTTT
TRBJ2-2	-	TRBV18	CASSSRRGENTGELFF	TGTGCCAGCTCATCCAGACGGGGAGAGAACACCGGGGAGCTGTTTTTT
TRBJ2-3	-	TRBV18	CASSRGGTSTDTQYF	TGTGCCAGCTCCAGAGGGGGGACTAGCACAGATACGCAGTATTTT
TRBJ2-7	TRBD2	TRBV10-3	CAISEASGRLEQYF	TGTGCCATCAGTGAGGCTAGCGGGAGGCTCGAGCAGTACTTC
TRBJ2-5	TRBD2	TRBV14	CASSPTGGKETQYF	TGTGCCAGCAGCCCGACGGGGGGGAAAGAGACCCAGTACTTC
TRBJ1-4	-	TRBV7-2	CASSPRGGEKLFF	TGTGCCAGCAGCCCCCGGGGAGGTGAAAAACTGTTTTTT
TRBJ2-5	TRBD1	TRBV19	CASRPQGVQETQYF	TGTGCCAGTAGACCTCAGGGGGTCCAAGAGACCCAGTACTTC
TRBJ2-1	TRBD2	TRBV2	CASSAGTSRYNEQFF	TGTGCCAGCAGCGCCGGGACTAGCCGATACAATGAGCAGTTCTTC
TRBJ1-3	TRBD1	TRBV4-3	CASSQKTWTGEENTIYF	TGCGCCAGCAGCCAAAAAACTTGGACAGGGGAAGAAAACACCATATATTTT
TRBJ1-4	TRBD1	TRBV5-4	CASSLTGANEKLFF	TGTGCCAGCAGCTTGACAGGGGCAAATGAAAAACTGTTTTTT
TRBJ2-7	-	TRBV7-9	CASSLQGGSYEQYF	TGTGCCAGCAGCCTACAGGGAGGATCCTACGAGCAGTACTTC
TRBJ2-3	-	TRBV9	CASSDPSGLGTDTQYF	TGTGCCAGCAGCGACCCCAGCGGTCTAGGCACAGATACGCAGTATTTT